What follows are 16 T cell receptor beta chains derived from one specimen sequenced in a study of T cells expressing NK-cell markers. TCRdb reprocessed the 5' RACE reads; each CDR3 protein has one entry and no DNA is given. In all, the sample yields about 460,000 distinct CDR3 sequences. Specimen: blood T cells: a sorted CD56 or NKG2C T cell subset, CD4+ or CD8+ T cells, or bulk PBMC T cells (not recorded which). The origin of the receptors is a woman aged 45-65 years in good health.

CDR3 sequence reads: CASSRHVQGDEQFF. This chain connects TRBV9 to TRBJ2-1. The CDR3 totals 14 residues. Germline CDR1 reads SGDLS; CDR2 reads YYNGEE.

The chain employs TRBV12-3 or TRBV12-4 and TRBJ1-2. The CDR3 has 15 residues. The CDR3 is CASSTGSSFNYGYTF.

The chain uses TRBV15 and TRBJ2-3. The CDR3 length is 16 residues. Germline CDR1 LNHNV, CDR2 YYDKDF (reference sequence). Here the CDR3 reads CATSRDHGLGTDTQYF.

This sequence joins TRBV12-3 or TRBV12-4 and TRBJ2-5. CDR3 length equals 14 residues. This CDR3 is CASSSRITRETQYF.

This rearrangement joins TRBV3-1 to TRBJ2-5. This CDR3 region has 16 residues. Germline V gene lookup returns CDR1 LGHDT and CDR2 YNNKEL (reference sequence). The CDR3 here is CASSPAGVVGGETQYF.

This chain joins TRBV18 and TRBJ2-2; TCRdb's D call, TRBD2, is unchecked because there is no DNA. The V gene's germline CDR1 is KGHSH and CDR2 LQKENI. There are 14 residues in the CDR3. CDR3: CASSRTSNTGELFF. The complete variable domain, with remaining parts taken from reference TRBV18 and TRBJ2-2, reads NAGVMQNPRHLVRRRGQEARLRCSPMKGHSHVYWYRQLPEEGLKFMVYLQKENIIDESGMPKERFSAEFPKEGPSILRIQQVVRGDSAAYFCASSRTSNTGELFFGEGSRLTVL.

This CDR3 is CASSSQFTQYF. The V call is TRBV7-9, the J call TRBJ2-5. CDR1 is SEHNR and CDR2 is FQNEAQ in the germline V gene (reference sequence). The CDR3 has 11 amino acids.

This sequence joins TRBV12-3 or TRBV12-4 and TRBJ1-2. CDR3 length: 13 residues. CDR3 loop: CASSLERVGGYTF.

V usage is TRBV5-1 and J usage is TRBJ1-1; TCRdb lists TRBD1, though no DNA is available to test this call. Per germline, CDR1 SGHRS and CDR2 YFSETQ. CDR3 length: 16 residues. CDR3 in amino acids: CASSNLGTALNTEAFF. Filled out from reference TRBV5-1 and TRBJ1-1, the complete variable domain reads KAGVTQTPRYLIKTRGQQVTLSCSPISGHRSVSWYQQTPGQGLQFLFEYFSETQRNKGNFPGRFSGRQFSNSRSEMNVSTLELGDSALYLCASSNLGTALNTEAFFGQGTRLTVV.

The CDR3 is CASSLSPGSGNTIYF. The chain uses TRBV7-8 and TRBJ1-3. Germline assignment: CDR1 SGHVS and CDR2 FQNEAQ. The CDR3 contains 15 residues.

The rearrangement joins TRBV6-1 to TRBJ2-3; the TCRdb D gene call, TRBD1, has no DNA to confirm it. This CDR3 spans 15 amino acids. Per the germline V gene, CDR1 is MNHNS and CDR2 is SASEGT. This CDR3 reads CASSGRGALWDTQYF.

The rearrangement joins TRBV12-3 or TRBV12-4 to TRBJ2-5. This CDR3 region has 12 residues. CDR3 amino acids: CASSWSLRTQYF.

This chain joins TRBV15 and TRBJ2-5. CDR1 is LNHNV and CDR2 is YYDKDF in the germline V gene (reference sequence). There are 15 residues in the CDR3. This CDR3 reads CATSRAASFPETQYF.

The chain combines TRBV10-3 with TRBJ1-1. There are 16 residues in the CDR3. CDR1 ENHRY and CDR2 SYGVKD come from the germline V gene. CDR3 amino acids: CAISDWTALHLAEAFF.

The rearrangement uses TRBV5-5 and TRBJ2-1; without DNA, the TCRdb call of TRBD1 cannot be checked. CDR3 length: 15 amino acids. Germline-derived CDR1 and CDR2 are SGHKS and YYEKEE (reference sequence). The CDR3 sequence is CASSLQQGGFNEQFF.

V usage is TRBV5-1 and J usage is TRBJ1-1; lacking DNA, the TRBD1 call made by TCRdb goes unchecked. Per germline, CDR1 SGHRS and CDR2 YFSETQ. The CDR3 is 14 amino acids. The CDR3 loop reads CASLLSRGLTEAFF.